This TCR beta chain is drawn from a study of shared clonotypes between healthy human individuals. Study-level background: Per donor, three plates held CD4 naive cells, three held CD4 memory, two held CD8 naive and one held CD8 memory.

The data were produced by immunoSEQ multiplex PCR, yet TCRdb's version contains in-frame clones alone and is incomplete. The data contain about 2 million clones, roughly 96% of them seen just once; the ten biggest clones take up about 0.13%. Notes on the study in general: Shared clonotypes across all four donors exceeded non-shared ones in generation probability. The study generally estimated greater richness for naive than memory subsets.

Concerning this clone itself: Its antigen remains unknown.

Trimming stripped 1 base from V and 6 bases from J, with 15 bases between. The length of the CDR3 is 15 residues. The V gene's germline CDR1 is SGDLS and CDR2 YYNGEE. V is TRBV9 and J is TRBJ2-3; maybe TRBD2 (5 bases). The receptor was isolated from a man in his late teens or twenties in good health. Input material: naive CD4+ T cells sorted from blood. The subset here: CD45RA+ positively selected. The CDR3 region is CASSVYLGETDTQYF. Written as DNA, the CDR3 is TGTGCCAGCAGCGTATATCTGGGAGAAACCGATACGCAGTATTTT.